The rows below give T cell receptor beta chains drawn from one sample of a study of T cell changes during pregnancy in multiple sclerosis. Clones were sequenced by immunoSEQ multiplex PCR, and TCRdb holds only the in-frame ones, with some missing. The table records fewer than 150,000 clones, 90% to 98% of them present only once. Specimen: peripheral blood, collected after pregnancy. The receptor source for this set is a female donor with multiple sclerosis, enrolled in a pregnancy study. Both conserved end residues are part of each CDR3. A D gene is named only where the DNA matches it firmly. Rows give clone size only sometimes, using once, few, many, or a class for an expanded clone.

V gene	J gene	D gene	clone size	CDR3 protein	CDR3 DNA
TRBV19	TRBJ2-2	TRBD2	.	CASSTPTSSTGELFF	TGTGCCAGTAGTACACCGACTAGCAGCACCGGGGAGCTGTTTTTT
TRBV6-4	TRBJ2-1	TRBD2	.	CASSEDSGRYNEQFF	TGTGCCAGCAGTGAAGATTCCGGGAGGTACAATGAGCAGTTCTTC
TRBV2	TRBJ2-2	TRBD2	.	CASSPGGSVHTGELFF	TGTGCCAGCAGTCCCGGGGGGAGTGTGCACACCGGGGAGCTGTTTTTT
TRBV18	TRBJ2-7	TRBD2	.	CASSPIGGLAGVPYEQYF	TGTGCCAGCTCACCAATTGGGGGCCTAGCGGGAGTCCCCTACGAGCAGTACTTC
TRBV7-2	TRBJ2-3	.	.	CASSLSATFRTDTQYF	TGTGCCAGCAGCTTATCAGCGACGTTTCGCACAGATACGCAGTATTTT
TRBV25-1	TRBJ1-4	TRBD1	.	CASSVAGQGGGEKLFF	TGTGCCAGCAGTGTGGCGGGACAGGGGGGAGGTGAAAAACTGTTTTTT
TRBV7-8	TRBJ1-2	.	once	CASSFLIGSGYTF	TGTGCCAGCAGCTTTCTAATCGGGAGTGGCTACACCTTC
TRBV5-4	TRBJ2-3	TRBD2	.	CASSLAIAGPTDTQYF	TGTGCCAGCAGCCTGGCGATAGCGGGACCCACAGATACGCAGTATTTT
TRBV6-5	TRBJ2-1	TRBD1	.	CASSYSWTGFVYEQFF	TGTGCCAGCAGTTACTCGTGGACAGGGTTTGTGTATGAGCAGTTCTTC
TRBV29-1	TRBJ1-1	TRBD1	.	CSAGGYTEAFF	TGCAGCGCAGGGGGGTACACTGAAGCTTTCTTT
TRBV5-1	TRBJ1-5	TRBD1	.	CASSWGQGPHQPQHF	TGCGCCAGCAGCTGGGGACAGGGGCCCCATCAGCCCCAGCATTTT